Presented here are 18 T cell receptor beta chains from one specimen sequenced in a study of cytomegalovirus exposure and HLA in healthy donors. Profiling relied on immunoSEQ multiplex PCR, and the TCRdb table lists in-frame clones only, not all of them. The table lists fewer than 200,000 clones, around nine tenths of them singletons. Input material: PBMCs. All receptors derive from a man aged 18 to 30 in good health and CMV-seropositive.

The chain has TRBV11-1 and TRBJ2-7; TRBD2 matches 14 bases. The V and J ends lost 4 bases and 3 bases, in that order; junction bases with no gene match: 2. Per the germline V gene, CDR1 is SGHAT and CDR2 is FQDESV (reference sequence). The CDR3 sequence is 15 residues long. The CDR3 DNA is TGTGCCAGCAGCTGGGGACTAGCGGGAGTCTACGAGCAGTACTTC. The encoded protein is CASSWGLAGVYEQYF.

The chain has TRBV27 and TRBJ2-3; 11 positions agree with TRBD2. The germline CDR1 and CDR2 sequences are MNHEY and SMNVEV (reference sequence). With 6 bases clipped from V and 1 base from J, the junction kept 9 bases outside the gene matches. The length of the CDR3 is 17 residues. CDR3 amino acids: CASSSIRTSGRTDTQYF. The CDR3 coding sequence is TGTGCCAGCAGCTCGATCAGGACTAGCGGGCGCACAGATACGCAGTATTTT.

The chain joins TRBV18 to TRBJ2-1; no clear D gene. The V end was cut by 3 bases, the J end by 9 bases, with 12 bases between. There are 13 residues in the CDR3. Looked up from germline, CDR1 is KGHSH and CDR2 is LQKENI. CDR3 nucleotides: TGTGCCAGCTCACCGACCAACTGGAGTGAGCAGTTCTTC. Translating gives CASSPTNWSEQFF.

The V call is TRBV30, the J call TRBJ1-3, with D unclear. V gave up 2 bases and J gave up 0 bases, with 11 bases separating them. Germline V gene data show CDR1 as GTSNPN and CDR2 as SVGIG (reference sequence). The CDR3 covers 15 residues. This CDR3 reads CAWSLRVNSGNTIYF. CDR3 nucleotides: TGTGCCTGGAGTCTGAGGGTTAACTCTGGAAACACCATATATTTT. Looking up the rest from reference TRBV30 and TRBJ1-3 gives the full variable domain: SQTIHQWPATLVQPVGSPLSLECTVEGTSNPNLYWYRQAAGRGLQLLFYSVGIGQISSEVPQNLSASRPQDRQFILSSKKLLLSDSGFYLCAWSLRVNSGNTIYFGEGSWLTVV.

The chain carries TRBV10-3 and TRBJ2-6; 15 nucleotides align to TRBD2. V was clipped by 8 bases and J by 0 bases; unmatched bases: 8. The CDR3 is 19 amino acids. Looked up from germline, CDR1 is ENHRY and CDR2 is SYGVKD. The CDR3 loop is CAIARTSGRGISGANVLTF. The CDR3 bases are TGTGCCATCGCGAGGACTAGCGGGAGGGGAATCTCTGGGGCCAACGTCCTGACTTTC.

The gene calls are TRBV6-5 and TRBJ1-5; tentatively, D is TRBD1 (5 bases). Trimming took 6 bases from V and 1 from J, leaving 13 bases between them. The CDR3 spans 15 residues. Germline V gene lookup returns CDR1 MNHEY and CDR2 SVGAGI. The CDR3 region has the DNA TGTGCCAGCAGGGAAAGGGGTGGAAGCAATCAGCCCCAGCATTTT. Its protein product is CASRERGGSNQPQHF.

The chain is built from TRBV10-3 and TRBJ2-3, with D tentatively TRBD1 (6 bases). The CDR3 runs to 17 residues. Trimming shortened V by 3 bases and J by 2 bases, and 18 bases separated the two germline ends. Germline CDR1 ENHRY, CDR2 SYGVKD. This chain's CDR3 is CAISDSVQGGNTDTQYF. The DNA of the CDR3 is TGTGCCATCAGTGACTCGGTACAGGGTGGTAACACAGATACGCAGTATTTT.

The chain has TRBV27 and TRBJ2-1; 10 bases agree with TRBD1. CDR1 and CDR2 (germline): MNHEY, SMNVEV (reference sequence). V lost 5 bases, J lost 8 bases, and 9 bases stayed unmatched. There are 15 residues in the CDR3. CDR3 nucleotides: TGTGCCAGCAGTGTCCGGGACAGGGGAACCCATGAGCAGTTCTTC. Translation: CASSVRDRGTHEQFF.

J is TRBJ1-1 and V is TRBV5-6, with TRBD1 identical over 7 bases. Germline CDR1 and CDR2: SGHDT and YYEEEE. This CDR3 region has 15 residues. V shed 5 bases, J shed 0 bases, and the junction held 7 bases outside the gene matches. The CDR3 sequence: CASRPGQRVNTEAFF. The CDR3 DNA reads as TGTGCCAGCAGACCGGGACAGCGAGTGAACACTGAAGCTTTCTTT.

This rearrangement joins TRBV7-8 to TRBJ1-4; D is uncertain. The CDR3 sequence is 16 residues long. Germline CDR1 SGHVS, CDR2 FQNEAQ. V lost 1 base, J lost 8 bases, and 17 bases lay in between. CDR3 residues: CASSLGSGSGFEKLFF. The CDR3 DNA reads TGTGCCAGCAGCTTAGGATCGGGAAGTGGGTTCGAAAAACTGTTTTTT.

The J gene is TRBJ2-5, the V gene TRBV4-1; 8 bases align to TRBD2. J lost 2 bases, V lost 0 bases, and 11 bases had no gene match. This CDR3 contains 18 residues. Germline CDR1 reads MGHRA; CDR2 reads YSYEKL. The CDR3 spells CASSQETQGLGAQETQYF. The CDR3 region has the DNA TGCGCCAGCAGCCAAGAAACGCAGGGACTAGGAGCGCAAGAGACCCAGTACTTC.

The CDR3 DNA reads TGTGCCAGCAGTGAAGCCCCCACCTACGAGCAGTACTTC. Translating gives CASSEAPTYEQYF. The chain joins TRBV6-5 to TRBJ2-7; no clear D. Germline CDR1 and CDR2: MNHEY and SVGAGI. Trimming left V 5 bases short and J 2 bases short, with 10 bases between. The CDR3 is 13 residues long.

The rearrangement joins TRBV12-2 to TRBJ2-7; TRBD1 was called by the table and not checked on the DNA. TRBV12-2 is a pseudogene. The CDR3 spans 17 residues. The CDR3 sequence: CASRLGDRVIDTYEQYF. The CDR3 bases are TGTGCAAGTCGCTTAGGGGACAGGGTGATCGATACCTACGAGCAGTACTTC.

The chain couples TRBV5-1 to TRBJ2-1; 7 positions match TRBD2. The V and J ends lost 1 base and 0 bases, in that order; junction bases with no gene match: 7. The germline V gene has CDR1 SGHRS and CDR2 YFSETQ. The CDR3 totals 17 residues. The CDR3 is CASSLFRGGSSYNEQFF. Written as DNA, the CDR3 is TGCGCCAGCAGCTTGTTTCGCGGCGGGAGCTCCTACAATGAGCAGTTCTTC.

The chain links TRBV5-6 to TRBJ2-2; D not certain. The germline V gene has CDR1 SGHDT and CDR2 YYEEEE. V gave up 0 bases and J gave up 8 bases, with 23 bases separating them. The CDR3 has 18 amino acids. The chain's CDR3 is CASSLAGYSFRRSGELFF. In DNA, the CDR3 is TGTGCCAGCAGCTTGGCTGGGTATAGCTTTAGAAGATCTGGGGAGCTGTTTTTT.

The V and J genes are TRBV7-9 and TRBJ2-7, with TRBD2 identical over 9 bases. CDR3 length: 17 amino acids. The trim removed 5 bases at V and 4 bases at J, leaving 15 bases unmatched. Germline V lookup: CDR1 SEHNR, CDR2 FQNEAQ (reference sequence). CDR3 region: CASSLPIWREGLYEQYF. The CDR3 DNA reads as TGTGCCAGCAGCCTTCCAATTTGGCGGGAGGGCTTGTACGAGCAGTACTTC.

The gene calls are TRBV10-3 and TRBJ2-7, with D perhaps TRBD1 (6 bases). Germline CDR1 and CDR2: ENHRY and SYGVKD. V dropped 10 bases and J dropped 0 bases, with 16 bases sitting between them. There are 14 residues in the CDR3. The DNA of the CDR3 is TGTGCCACCCAGGGACACGAGAGCTCCTACGAGCAGTACTTC. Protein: CATQGHESSYEQYF.

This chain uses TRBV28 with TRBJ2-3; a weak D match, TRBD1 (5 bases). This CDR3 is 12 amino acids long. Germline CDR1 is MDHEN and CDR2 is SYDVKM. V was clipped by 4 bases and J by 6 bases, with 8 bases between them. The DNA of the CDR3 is TGTGCCAGCAGTTGGGGCTTCGATACGCAGTATTTT. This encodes CASSWGFDTQYF.